The 28 T cell receptor beta chains in this list originate from one sample, sequenced in a study of cytomegalovirus exposure and HLA in healthy donors. The method was immunoSEQ multiplex PCR; TCRdb's version includes in-frame clones alone and lacks a portion of them. The sample consists of approximately 300,000 clones, approximately 90% of them appearing once. The material sequenced was PBMCs. These receptor sequences come from a woman under 30 in good health and CMV-seronegative.

The chain joins TRBV7-9 to TRBJ1-1; 7 bases are shared with TRBD1. Germline CDR1 reads SEHNR; CDR2 reads FQNEAQ (reference sequence). The CDR3 consists of 14 residues. Losses at the gene ends were 4 bases for V and 1 base for J; bases not matched to a gene: 3. CDR3 DNA: TGTGCCAGCAGCTGGGGACAGCCGAACACTGAAGCTTTCTTT. Translating gives CASSWGQPNTEAFF.

This rearrangement joins TRBV7-9 to TRBJ2-7, with 8 bases that match TRBD1. This CDR3 is built from 15 residues. Germline values: CDR1 SEHNR, CDR2 FQNEAQ (reference sequence). Trimming at V came to 4 bases and at J to 2 bases, leaving 7 bases not matched to a gene. The DNA of the CDR3 is TGTGCCAGCAGCTCCGGACAGGGCACTACCTACGAGCAGTACTTC. It is translated as CASSSGQGTTYEQYF.

The sample holds a few counts of this clone. V usage is TRBV4-3 and J usage is TRBJ1-2; TRBD1 is a possible D gene (6 bases). CDR1 and CDR2 (germline): LGHNA, YSLEER. This CDR3 is 13 amino acids long. V lost 1 base and J lost 8, with 11 bases in between. The CDR3 region has the DNA TGCGCCAGCAGCCAAGCGGGGGGGGCAGGCTACACCTTC. Translation gives CASSQAGGAGYTF.

The chain combines TRBV2 with TRBJ2-3; 7 nucleotides match TRBD2. Germline V gene lookup returns CDR1 SNHLY and CDR2 FYNNEI. After removal of 8 bases from V and 3 bases from J, the junction contained 2 bases not matched to a gene. The length of the CDR3 is 12 residues. The CDR3 sequence is CASAGETDTQYF. CDR3 DNA: TGTGCCAGCGCGGGAGAAACAGATACGCAGTATTTT.

This chain links TRBV6-5 with TRBJ1-4; TRBD1 is a possible D gene (6 bases). There are 15 residues in the CDR3. V was trimmed by 6 bases and J by 3 bases, leaving 14 bases between them. The germline V gene has CDR1 MNHEY and CDR2 SVGAGI. CDR3 nucleotides: TGTGCCAGCAGATCCTTCGGGACACCTAATGAAAAACTGTTTTTT. Translated, it gives CASRSFGTPNEKLFF.

In this sample, this clone turned up a few times. The V call is TRBV5-6, the J call TRBJ2-7; 8 bases are shared with TRBD2. This CDR3 has 16 amino acids. V shed 1 base and J 3 bases; nucleotides not matched to a gene: 9. CDR1 is SGHDT, CDR2 YYEEEE, per germline. The CDR3 DNA follows: TGTGCCAGCAGCTTGTTCGGAGTCGGGGGGGACTACGAGCAGTACTTC. Encoded protein: CASSLFGVGGDYEQYF.

The chain links TRBV7-2 to TRBJ2-5; no firm D call. The CDR3 covers 16 residues. V was clipped by 5 bases and J by 3 bases, with 19 bases between them. Germline values: CDR1 SGHTA, CDR2 FQGNSA. CDR3 loop: CASSPRPDFSEETQYF. In nucleotides, the CDR3 is TGTGCCAGCAGCCCCCGCCCAGACTTCTCGGAAGAGACCCAGTACTTC.

The chain employs TRBV28 and TRBJ1-2, with TRBD1 as a possible D gene (6 bases). Trimming cost V 8 bases and J 7 bases, with 11 bases left between them. The CDR3 consists of 11 residues. Germline CDR1 reads MDHEN; CDR2 reads SYDVKM. This CDR3 reads CASLGQPGYTF. The CDR3 DNA follows: TGTGCCAGCCTCGGACAGCCTGGCTACACCTTC.

V is TRBV5-1 and J is TRBJ1-3; D ambiguous. V gave up 4 bases and J gave up 8 bases, with 19 bases separating them. The length of the CDR3 is 15 residues. In germline, CDR1 is SGHRS, CDR2 YFSETQ. CDR3 nucleotide sequence: TGCGCCAGCAGCCCGACTGGTCTCAGCGGTGACACCATATATTTT. This codes for CASSPTGLSGDTIYF.

The rearrangement uses TRBV6-5 and TRBJ2-7; 11 bases fit TRBD1. CDR1 is MNHEY and CDR2 is SVGAGI in the germline V gene. The CDR3 has 15 residues. J gave up 2 bases and V 5 bases, and 5 bases lay outside the gene matches. CDR3 residues: CASSPGTGGTYEQYF. The CDR3 DNA follows: TGTGCCAGCAGTCCCGGGACAGGGGGAACCTACGAGCAGTACTTC.

The chain links TRBV4-3 to TRBJ2-1, with 8 bases lining up with TRBD1. V lost 8 bases to trimming and J lost 5 bases; unmatched junction nucleotides: 14. This CDR3 is built from 16 residues. Germline V gives CDR1 LGHNA, CDR2 YSLEER. CDR3 loop: CASRQRGTGPNNEQFF. The CDR3 DNA sequence: TGCGCCAGCCGACAGAGGGGGACAGGCCCGAACAATGAGCAGTTCTTC.

V usage is TRBV27 and J usage is TRBJ2-2, with 9 bases identical to TRBD1. This CDR3 is built from 17 residues. V lost 3 bases to trimming and J lost 3 bases; unmatched junction nucleotides: 8. Germline CDR1 reads MNHEY; CDR2 reads SMNVEV (reference sequence). The CDR3, as DNA: TGTGCCAGCAGTTTTCTTGGGACAGGGTTCGACACCGGGGAGCTGTTTTTT. Protein product: CASSFLGTGFDTGELFF.

The chain carries TRBV5-4 and TRBJ2-3, with 7 bases matching TRBD1. This CDR3 comprises 14 residues. Trimming took 4 bases from V and 6 from J; bases not matched to a gene: 8. Germline V lookup: CDR1 SGHNT, CDR2 YYREEE (reference sequence). CDR3 in DNA: TGTGCCAGCAGCCCTCAGGGGGAGCTCGATACGCAGTATTTT. Translation gives CASSPQGELDTQYF.

The chain employs TRBV7-9 and TRBJ1-5; no definite D call. Germline loops: CDR1 SEHNR, CDR2 FQNEAQ (reference sequence). The V end lost 0 bases, the J end lost 6 bases, and 6 bases lay between the germline ends. The CDR3 loop spans 13 amino acids. In DNA, the CDR3 is TGTGCCAGCAGCTTAGCTCCCGGTCAGCCCCAGCATTTT. Its translation is CASSLAPGQPQHF. The full variable domain, its missing parts supplied by reference TRBV7-9 and TRBJ1-5, is DTGVSQNPRHKITKRGQNVTFRCDPISEHNRLYWYRQTLGQGPEFLTYFQNEAQLEKSRLLSDRFSAERPKGSFSTLEIQRTEQGDSAMYLCASSLAPGQPQHFGDGTRLSIL.

The rearrangement joins TRBV2 to TRBJ2-1; TRBD1 aligns across 8 bases. Germline V lookup: CDR1 SNHLY, CDR2 FYNNEI. This CDR3 has 15 amino acids. V shed 5 bases, J shed 4 bases, and the junction held 7 bases outside the gene matches. The CDR3 reads CASSTGQGRYNEQFF. DNA of the CDR3: TGTGCCAGCAGTACCGGACAGGGAAGATACAATGAGCAGTTCTTC.

This clone was seen at least ten times. CDR3 protein: CSTALVQGTEAFF. Here the CDR3 DNA reads TGCAGCACCGCTCTCGTACAGGGAACAGAAGCTTTCTTT. The chain joins TRBV29-1 to TRBJ1-1; D might be TRBD1 (6 bases). Trimming stripped 8 bases from V and 8 bases from J, with 21 bases between. The germline V gene encodes CDR1 SQVTM and CDR2 ANQGSEA. The CDR3 loop spans 13 amino acids.

The chain combines TRBV25-1 with TRBJ2-7, with 7 bases lining up with TRBD2. Germline CDR1 and CDR2: MGHDK and SYGVNS. This CDR3 contains 15 residues. With V trimmed by 1 base and J by 0 bases, 3 bases remained unmatched. The CDR3: CASSEWGGSSYEQYF. CDR3 nucleotides: TGTGCCAGCAGTGAATGGGGCGGGAGCTCCTACGAGCAGTACTTC.

The V and J genes are TRBV9 and TRBJ1-1, with D possibly matching TRBD1 (6 bases). The CDR3 spans 15 residues. Trimming removed 0 bases at V and 7 bases at J, with 16 bases between. Germline CDR1 is SGDLS and CDR2 is YYNGEE. The CDR3 DNA reads as TGTGCCAGCAGCGTAGGGCAGGGGCCCACGTTTGAAGCTTTCTTT. This sequence encodes CASSVGQGPTFEAFF.

The chain links TRBV6-5 to TRBJ1-2, with 8 bases lining up with TRBD1. In germline, CDR1 is MNHEY, CDR2 SVGAGI. The trim removed 2 bases at V and 4 bases at J, leaving 6 bases unmatched. The CDR3 sequence is 15 residues long. The CDR3 is CASSYVGTGRYGYTF. CDR3 bases: TGTGCCAGCAGTTACGTCGGGACAGGACGCTATGGCTACACCTTC.

The sample holds one count of this clone. V usage is TRBV2 and J usage is TRBJ2-3, with a weak D call TRBD1 (5 bases). Trimming took off 6 bases at V and 4 bases at J, with 11 bases between the two ends. The CDR3 has 13 residues. The germline V gene encodes CDR1 SNHLY and CDR2 FYNNEI. This chain's CDR3 is CASSSGIADTQYF. In nucleotides, the CDR3 is TGTGCCAGCAGCTCAGGGATCGCAGATACGCAGTATTTT.

The chain links TRBV5-6 to TRBJ1-1; TRBD1 aligns across 12 bases. The trim removed 4 bases at V and 1 base at J, leaving 5 bases unmatched. The CDR3 sequence is 16 residues long. Germline assignment: CDR1 SGHDT and CDR2 YYEEEE. CDR3 bases: TGTGCCAGCAGCGGGCAGGGACAGGGGGCGAACACTGAAGCTTTCTTT. Amino acids: CASSGQGQGANTEAFF. The full variable domain, rest sourced from reference TRBV5-6 and TRBJ1-1, is DAGVTQSPTHLIKTRGQQVTLRCSPKSGHDTVSWYQQALGQGPQFIFQYYEEEERQRGNFPDRFSGHQFPNYSSELNVNALLLGDSALYLCASSGQGQGANTEAFFGQGTRLTVV.

The J gene is TRBJ2-1, the V gene TRBV27; 9 nucleotides line up with TRBD2. CDR3 length: 14 amino acids. Germline trimming cut 7 bases from V and 9 bases from J; bases unmatched to any gene: 10. The germline CDR1 and CDR2 sequences are MNHEY and SMNVEV (reference sequence). The CDR3 DNA reads TGTGCCAGCAACCTGGGCGGGAGGGGAGGTGAGCAGTTCTTC. It encodes CASNLGGRGGEQFF.

This sequence joins TRBV7-2 and TRBJ2-7; 10 positions agree with TRBD2. V was clipped by 5 bases and J by 9 bases; unmatched bases: 13. The CDR3 runs to 15 residues. Germline V gives CDR1 SGHTA, CDR2 FQGNSA. The CDR3 nucleotides read TGTGCCAGCAGCCCTTGGACTAGCGGCCAGCAGGGGCAGTACTTC. It encodes CASSPWTSGQQGQYF.

CDR3 sequence reads: CASSQDRTSAWEETQYF. CDR3 sequence (DNA): TGCGCCAGCAGCCAAGATCGCACTAGCGCCTGGGAAGAGACCCAGTACTTC. The V call is TRBV4-3, the J call TRBJ2-5; 7 nucleotides align to TRBD2. Germline V CDR1 and CDR2: LGHNA, YSLEER. The junction had 10 bases not matched to a gene; V was cut back by 0 bases and J by 3 bases. This CDR3 has 17 residues.

A single count supports this clone. This chain joins TRBV7-3 and TRBJ2-1; 7 nucleotides line up with TRBD2. This CDR3 region has 16 residues. Unmatched junction bases numbered 9, after V lost 0 bases and J lost 7 bases. Germline V CDR1 and CDR2: SGHTA, FQGTGA. CDR3 bases: TGTGCCAGCAGCTTAACGCCGGGAGGCGCTTTGAATGAGCAGTTCTTC. It specifies CASSLTPGGALNEQFF. Based on the CDR3 plus reference TRBV7-3 and TRBJ2-1, the full variable domain is GAGVSQTPSNKVTEKGKYVELRCDPISGHTALYWYRQSLGQGPEFLIYFQGTGAADDSGLPNDRFFAVRPEGSVSTLKIQRTERGDSAVYLCASSLTPGGALNEQFFGPGTRLTVL.

The V call is TRBV5-4, the J call TRBJ2-3; 14 positions agree with TRBD2. CDR3 length equals 17 residues. J was trimmed by 0 bases and V by 0 bases; bases with no gene match: 0. Germline CDR1 SGHNT, CDR2 YYREEE (reference sequence). CDR3 DNA sequence: TGTGCCAGCAGCTTGGGACTAGCGGGAGGGAGCACAGATACGCAGTATTTT. It specifies CASSLGLAGGSTDTQYF.

The rearrangement joins TRBV27 to TRBJ1-1, with D unclear. V shed 6 bases and J shed 3 bases, with 11 bases lying between them. The CDR3 is made up of 13 amino acids. Per the germline V gene, CDR1 is MNHEY and CDR2 is SMNVEV (reference sequence). CDR3 in amino acids: CASSTWGDTEAFF. CDR3 DNA sequence: TGTGCCAGCAGCACCTGGGGAGACACTGAAGCTTTCTTT.

The chain combines TRBV5-4 with TRBJ2-7; 7 bases are shared with TRBD1. With V trimmed by 3 bases and J by 3 bases, 6 bases remained unmatched. This CDR3 has 14 amino acids. Looked up from germline, CDR1 is SGHNT and CDR2 is YYREEE (reference sequence). In nucleotides, the CDR3 is TGTGCCAGCAGCTGGATGGGACAGCACTACGAGCAGTACTTC. It codes for CASSWMGQHYEQYF.